This T cell receptor beta chain was sequenced for a study of blood T cell repertoires in COVID-19. V lost 4 bases, J lost 5 bases, and 13 bases stayed unmatched. This CDR3 has 19 amino acids. Germline V gene data show CDR1 as SEHNR and CDR2 as FQNEAQ (reference sequence). TCRdb's copy holds only in-frame clones and misses some; the assay was immunoSEQ multiplex PCR. The data contain under 130,000 clones, around 89% of them singletons. The rearrangement joins TRBV7-9 to TRBJ2-5; 16 bases map to TRBD2. The specimen sequenced was peripheral blood. This TCR derives from a woman aged 60-75 years with acute or convalescent COVID-19. The CDR3 region is CASSWPPGLAGGPRETQYF. CDR3 bases: TGTGCCAGCAGCTGGCCTCCGGGACTAGCGGGAGGGCCGCGGGAGACCCAGTACTTC.